The rows below give T cell receptor beta chains drawn from one sample of a study of blood T cell repertoires in COVID-19. Using immunoSEQ multiplex PCR, the repertoire was profiled, and TCRdb retains in-frame clones only, with some absent. The sample contains around 470,000 clones, roughly 89% of which appear only once. The sequencing sample was made of peripheral blood. These receptors originate from a man younger than 35 with COVID-19, enrolled during active disease. Each CDR3 is given with its conserved first and last residue. The order of the fields is CDR3 protein, V gene.

CASSLDPRVGRYPYEQYF,TRBV5-6
CASSNRGGDSPLHF,TRBV6-5
CASSMVLKAGRNEQFF,TRBV19
CASTPGQGGNQPQHF,TRBV14
CASSFTINRGRRNTEAFF,TRBV27
CASSWGTGGREKLFF,TRBV6-6
CAMESAGQETQYF,TRBV2
CASSPGTGVFVEQYF,TRBV6-5
CASSSLKLEAPDTQYF,TRBV5-4
CATSRDTVLRQVNTEAFF,TRBV15
CASSPPSGGETQYF,TRBV18
CASSYSSTAALAF,TRBV6-5